The present TCR beta chain was sequenced within a study of blood T cell repertoires in COVID-19. Authors' analysis steps: Nucleated cell counts were estimated from reference gene primer amplification. Produced via immunoSEQ multiplex PCR; TCRdb's table is partial and in-frame only. V and J calls and clone size are as listed in that table; D and trimming were resolved from the DNA. The table shows under 200,000 clones, with 80% occurring only once. There are 16 residues in the CDR3. The germline gives CDR1 SGHRS, CDR2 YFSETQ. The J segment lost 2 bases and the V segment lost 2 bases, leaving 6 bases of the junction unmatched.

The TCR comes from an older man with active or convalescent COVID-19. Material: peripheral blood. V gene TRBV5-1 combines with J gene TRBJ2-2; 7 bases align to TRBD1. The CDR3, as DNA: TGCGCCAGCAGCTTCCTAGACAGGGCCAACACCGGGGAGCTGTTTTTT. This gives the protein CASSFLDRANTGELFF.